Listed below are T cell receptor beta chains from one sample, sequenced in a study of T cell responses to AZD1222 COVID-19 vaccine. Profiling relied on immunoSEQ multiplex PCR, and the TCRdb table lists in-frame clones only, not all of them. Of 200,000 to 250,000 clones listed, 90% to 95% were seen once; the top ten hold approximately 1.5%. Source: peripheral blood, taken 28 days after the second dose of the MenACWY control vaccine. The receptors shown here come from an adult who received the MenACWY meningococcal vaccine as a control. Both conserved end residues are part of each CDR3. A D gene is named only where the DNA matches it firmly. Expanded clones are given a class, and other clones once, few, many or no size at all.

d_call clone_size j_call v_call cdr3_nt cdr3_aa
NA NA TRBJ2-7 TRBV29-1 TGCAGCGCGGGACGATTGGACGAGCAGTACTTC CSAGRLDEQYF
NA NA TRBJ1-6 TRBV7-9 TGTGCCAGCAGCTCTTCGGGGGGCTCCTATAATTCACCCCTCCACTTT CASSSSGGSYNSPLHF
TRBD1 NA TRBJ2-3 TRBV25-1 TGTGCCAGCAGTCAGGGACAGAGGAGCACAGATACGCAGTATTTT CASSQGQRSTDTQYF
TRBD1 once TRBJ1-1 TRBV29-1 TGCAGCGCTGGGACAGCGAACACTGAAGCTTTCTTT CSAGTANTEAFF
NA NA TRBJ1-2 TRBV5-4 TGTGCCAGCAGCTTAGAGACACCCGATGGCTACACCTTC CASSLETPDGYTF
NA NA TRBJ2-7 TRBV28 TGTGCCAGCAGCGAACCCAGGGAACTACCTAACGAGCAGTACTTC CASSEPRELPNEQYF
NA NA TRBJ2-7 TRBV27 TGTGCCAGCGGGGGGGCAAACACCTACGAGCAGTACTTC CASGGANTYEQYF
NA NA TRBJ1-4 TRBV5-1 TGCGCCAGCAGCCGAGGGCACGCCGCAACTAATGAAAAACTGTTTTTT CASSRGHAATNEKLFF
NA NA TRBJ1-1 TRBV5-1 TGCGCCAGCAGACCGACGACGGGCGCAGGTGAAGCTTTCTTT CASRPTTGAGEAFF
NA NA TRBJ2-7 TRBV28 TGTGCCAGCACCTCCTCCAGCGAGCAGTACTTC CASTSSSEQYF
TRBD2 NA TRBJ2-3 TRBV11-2 TGTGCCAGCAGCTGGACTAGCGGGGGTAGAGATACGCAGTATTTT CASSWTSGGRDTQYF
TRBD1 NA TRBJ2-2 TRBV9 TGTGCCAGCGCTGAGTGGGACAGTGACACCGGGGAGCTGTTTTTT CASAEWDSDTGELFF
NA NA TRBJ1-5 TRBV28 TGTGCCAGCCTTGTAGGGGCCGGGAATCAGCCCCAGCATTTT CASLVGAGNQPQHF
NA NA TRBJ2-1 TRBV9 TGTGCCAGCAGCGTAGGGGGCTATGAGCAGTTCTTC CASSVGGYEQFF
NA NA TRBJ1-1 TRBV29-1 TGCAGCGTTGTTGTCAACATGAACACTGAAGCTTTCTTT CSVVVNMNTEAFF
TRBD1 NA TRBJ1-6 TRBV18 TGTGCCAGCTCACCACCAGGGACAGGGGTTTTCGGCTCACCCCTCCACTTT CASSPPGTGVFGSPLHF
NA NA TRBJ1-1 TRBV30 TGTGCCTGGGATGCCCGGAGGGTTGGAGGGGGGAACACTGAAGCTTTCTTT CAWDARRVGGGNTEAFF
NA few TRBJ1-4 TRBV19 TGTGCCAGTAGTAAACGGCGGGGGGCAACTAATGAAAAACTGTTTTTT CASSKRRGATNEKLFF
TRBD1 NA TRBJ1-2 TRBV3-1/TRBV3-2 TGTGCCAGCAGCCAAGATGGGGACAGGGAAGGAGGCTACACCTTC CASSQDGDREGGYTF
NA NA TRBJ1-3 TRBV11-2 TGTGCCAGCAGCTTGGCCTTTCTCTCTGGAAACACCATATATTTT CASSLAFLSGNTIYF
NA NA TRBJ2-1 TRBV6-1 TGTGCCAGCAGTGAAAGGATCAGGGACTACAATGAGCAGTTCTTC CASSERIRDYNEQFF
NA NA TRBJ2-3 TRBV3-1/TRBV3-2 TGTGCCAGCAGCCAAGGAATTGCTAGCACAGATACGCAGTATTTT CASSQGIASTDTQYF
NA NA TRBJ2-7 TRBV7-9 TGTGCCAGCAGCAACCGACAGGTTAAGGAGCAGTACTTC CASSNRQVKEQYF
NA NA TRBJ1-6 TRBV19 TGTGCCAGTAGTATGGGGCAGGGGTTCAATTCACCCCTCCACTTT CASSMGQGFNSPLHF
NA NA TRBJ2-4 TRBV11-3 TGTGCCAGCAGCTTCTCGTGGTTCCCTCCCTTC CASSFSWFPPF
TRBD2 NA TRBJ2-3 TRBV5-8 TGTGCCAGCAGTAGTAGCGGGAGTGGTACAGATACGCAGTATTTT CASSSSGSGTDTQYF
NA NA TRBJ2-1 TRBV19 TGTGCCAGTTGGCCAGGGGTGGGGGAGCAGTTCTTC CASWPGVGEQFF
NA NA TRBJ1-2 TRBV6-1 TGTGCCAGCAGTGAAGGCCCAGGTCAGGGCAGCAATGGCTACACCTTC CASSEGPGQGSNGYTF
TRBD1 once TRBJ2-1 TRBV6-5 TGTGCCAGCAGCCCCGGGACAGGGGGCTACAATGAGCAGTTCTTC CASSPGTGGYNEQFF
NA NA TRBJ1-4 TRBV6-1 TGTGCCAGCAGTCTCGGACAGATTGAAAAACTGTTTTTT CASSLGQIEKLFF
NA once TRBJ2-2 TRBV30 TGTGCCTGGACCCAGGGGAACACCGGGGAGCTGTTTTTT CAWTQGNTGELFF
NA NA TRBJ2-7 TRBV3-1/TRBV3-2 TGTGCCAGCAGCCCCCAGGGCGTTGCCGAGCAGTACTTC CASSPQGVAEQYF
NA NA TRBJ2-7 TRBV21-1 TGTGCCAGCAGCAAAGCGCTTTTCTTCTTGACGAAAACCTACGAGCAGTACTTC CASSKALFFLTKTYEQYF
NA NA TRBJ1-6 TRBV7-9 TGTGCCAGCAGCTTCATGAGGGCAGGCTCACCCCTCCACTTT CASSFMRAGSPLHF
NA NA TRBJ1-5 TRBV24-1 TGTGCCACCAGTGATGGGCCAGGGAGGAATCAGCCCCAGCATTTT CATSDGPGRNQPQHF
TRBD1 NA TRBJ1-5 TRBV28 TGTGCCAGCAGTTTATCAGGGACAGGGGGCGCAGGGAAGCCCCAGCATTTT CASSLSGTGGAGKPQHF
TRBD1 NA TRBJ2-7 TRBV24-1 TGTGCCACCAGTGATCCCGGGACAGGGGTCTTCGAGCAGTACTTC CATSDPGTGVFEQYF
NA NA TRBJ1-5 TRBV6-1 TGTGCCAGCAGTGAAGGGGATGGTCAGCCCCAGCATTTT CASSEGDGQPQHF
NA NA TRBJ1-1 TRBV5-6 TGTGCCAGCAGCGCAAAAGGGGTCACTGAAGCTTTCTTT CASSAKGVTEAFF
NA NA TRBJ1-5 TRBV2 TGTGCCAGCACCCGGGAGTCCAATCAGCCCCAGCATTTT CASTRESNQPQHF
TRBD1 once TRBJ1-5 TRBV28 TGTGCCAGCAGTCCCCTTGACAGGGATGATCAGCCCCAGCATTTT CASSPLDRDDQPQHF
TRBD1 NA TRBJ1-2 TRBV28 TGTGCCAGCAGTCTACCGGGACAGGGTTTCTATGGCTACACCTTC CASSLPGQGFYGYTF
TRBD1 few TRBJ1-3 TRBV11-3 TGTGCCAGCAGCCCCGGACAGGGTCCAGGAAACACCATATATTTT CASSPGQGPGNTIYF
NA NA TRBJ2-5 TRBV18 TGTGCCAGCTCACCTAACCAAGAGACCCAGTACTTC CASSPNQETQYF
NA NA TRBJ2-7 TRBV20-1 TGCAGTGCTAGTCCGCTATCAAGGGTCGACGAGCAGTACTTC CSASPLSRVDEQYF
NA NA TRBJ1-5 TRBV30 TGTGCCGGGTCAGGAAATAGCAATCAGCCCCAGCATTTT CAGSGNSNQPQHF
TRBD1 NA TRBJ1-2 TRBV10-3 TGTGCCATCACCCCGGGACAGGGGCCCCTCTATGGCTACACCTTC CAITPGQGPLYGYTF
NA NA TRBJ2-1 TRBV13 TGTGCCAGCAGCACCCTAAACAATGAGCAGTTCTTC CASSTLNNEQFF
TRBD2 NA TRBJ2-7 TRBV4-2 TGTGCCAGCAGCCAACCCCTAGCGGGAGAGCTCTACGAGCAGTACTTC CASSQPLAGELYEQYF
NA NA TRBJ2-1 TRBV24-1 TGTGCCACCAGTGATTTGTCGGCAGGGGTCCACAATGAGCAGTTCTTC CATSDLSAGVHNEQFF
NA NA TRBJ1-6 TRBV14 TGTGCCAGCAGCCAAGGGGAGGTACCGTGGTCACCCCTCCACTTT CASSQGEVPWSPLHF
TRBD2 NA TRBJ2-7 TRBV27 TGTGCCAGCAGTTTTGCGGGAGGGCAGTACGAGCAGTACTTC CASSFAGGQYEQYF
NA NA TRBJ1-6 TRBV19 TGTGCCAGTAGCAGCTTAGGACAAATTAATTCACCCCTCCACTTT CASSSLGQINSPLHF
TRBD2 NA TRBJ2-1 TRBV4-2 TGTGCCAGCAGCCTAGAGCGGGGGGTGACCTACAATGAGCAGTTCTTC CASSLERGVTYNEQFF
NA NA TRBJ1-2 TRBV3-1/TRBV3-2 TGTGCCAGCAGCCAAAATTATGGGAGTAACTATGGCTACACCTTC CASSQNYGSNYGYTF
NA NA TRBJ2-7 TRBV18 TGTGCCAGCTCACCATCCGGGACATCTATGGTTTACGAGCAGTACTTC CASSPSGTSMVYEQYF
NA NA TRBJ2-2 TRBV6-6 TGTGCCAGCAGTTACAGCAGGGATTACGGCGGGGAGCTGTTTTTT CASSYSRDYGGELFF